Below are 14 T cell receptor beta chains sequenced from a single sample in a study of cytomegalovirus exposure and HLA in healthy donors. The primer mix had 60 Vbeta and 13 Jbeta primers. TCRdb keeps only in-frame clones here, not all; method: immunoSEQ multiplex PCR. The sample holds 160,000 or so clones, around 78% seen once. Input material: PBMCs. All receptors derive from a woman in her 40s in good health and CMV-seropositive.

Only one count was recorded for this clone. The chain has TRBV4-1 and TRBJ2-1, with 7 bases fitting TRBD1. Germline V CDR1 and CDR2: MGHRA, YSYEKL. V gave up 0 bases and J gave up 2 bases; unmatched junction bases: 7. The CDR3 runs 17 residues. CDR3 in DNA: TGCGCCAGCAGCCAAGATCCTAGGACAGGTACCTACAATGAGCAGTTCTTC. Protein sequence: CASSQDPRTGTYNEQFF.

The CDR3 nucleotides read TGTGCCAGCTCACCTCGTGAGCGGAACACCATATATTTT. Translated, it gives CASSPRERNTIYF. V is TRBV18 and J is TRBJ1-3; no clear D gene. Germline V CDR1 and CDR2: KGHSH, LQKENI. CDR3 size: 13 residues. V gave up 3 bases and J gave up 7 bases, with 10 bases separating them.

This rearrangement joins TRBV2 to TRBJ2-7; maybe TRBD1 (6 bases). Per germline, CDR1 SNHLY and CDR2 FYNNEI. The CDR3 extends over 13 amino acids. Trimming pared 6 bases from V and 4 bases from J, leaving 13 bases between. This chain's CDR3 is CASSSRQDYEQYF. In nucleotides, the CDR3 is TGTGCCAGCAGCAGTCGACAGGATTACGAGCAGTACTTC.

The DNA of the CDR3 is TGTGCCAGCTCACCGACAGGGGGCGGGCAGCCCCAGCATTTT. Translation gives CASSPTGGGQPQHF. V and J are TRBV18 and TRBJ1-5, with TRBD1 identical over 10 bases. CDR1 and CDR2 (germline): KGHSH, LQKENI. The CDR3 runs to 14 residues. The trim removed 3 bases at V and 7 bases at J, leaving 3 bases unmatched.

J is TRBJ1-1 and V is TRBV13, with a weak D call TRBD1 (5 bases). In germline, CDR1 is PRHDT, CDR2 FYEKMQ (reference sequence). The V end was cut by 5 bases, the J end by 5 bases, with 18 bases between. CDR3 length equals 15 residues. Written as DNA, the CDR3 is TGTGCCAGCAGCCTCCACGGATTGGGGGGAACTGAAGCTTTCTTT. It encodes CASSLHGLGGTEAFF.

The chain combines TRBV18 with TRBJ2-5; perhaps TRBD2 as D (5 bases). Per germline, CDR1 KGHSH and CDR2 LQKENI. The CDR3 has 15 residues. V was pared by 5 bases and J by 3 bases, with 16 bases between. In DNA form, the CDR3 reads TGTGCCAGCTCAGACGGTACTAGGCTCGAAGAGACCCAGTACTTC. This codes for CASSDGTRLEETQYF.

The V and J genes are TRBV28 and TRBJ2-7; D is possibly TRBD1 (6 bases). This CDR3 region has 16 residues. Germline V gene sequence: CDR1 MDHEN, CDR2 SYDVKM. The V end was cut by 6 bases, the J end by 4 bases, with 22 bases between. For the CDR3, the DNA is TGTGCCAGCAGATTAACAGGGTTTAATGTTGGTTACGAGCAGTACTTC. This gives the protein CASRLTGFNVGYEQYF.

V is TRBV4-1 and J is TRBJ1-1; D not certain. V was cut by 0 bases and J by 0 bases, with 14 bases left in between. The CDR3 covers 17 residues. Germline V CDR1 and CDR2: MGHRA, YSYEKL. The CDR3 nucleotides read TGCGCCAGCAGCCAAGATCAACTCAGTGGGCTGAACACTGAAGCTTTCTTT. Amino acids: CASSQDQLSGLNTEAFF.

This clone turned up a few times. The chain combines TRBV4-1 with TRBJ1-2; 12 nucleotides align to TRBD1. The CDR3 has 16 residues. V lost 3 bases and J lost 4; bases outside the gene matches: 6. Germline-derived CDR1 and CDR2 are MGHRA and YSYEKL. The CDR3 nucleotides are TGCGCCAGCAGCCAGGCCGGGACAGGGGGCACCTATGGCTACACCTTC. The encoded protein is CASSQAGTGGTYGYTF.

This chain joins TRBV5-4 and TRBJ2-5, with TRBD2 matching over 8 bases. The CDR3 spans 15 residues. Per the germline V gene, CDR1 is SGHNT and CDR2 is YYREEE (reference sequence). V dropped 1 base and J dropped 5; count of bases not matched to a gene: 7. CDR3 amino acids: CASSLPGGSYETQYF. The CDR3, as DNA: TGTGCCAGCAGCTTGCCGGGGGGGTCGTATGAGACCCAGTACTTC. Variable domain in full (rest from reference TRBV5-4 and TRBJ2-5): ETGVTQSPTHLIKTRGQQVTLRCSSQSGHNTVSWYQQALGQGPQFIFQYYREEENGRGNFPPRFSGLQFPNYSSELNVNALELDDSALYLCASSLPGGSYETQYFGPGTRLLVL.

This clone was found a few times. The chain recombines TRBV29-1 with TRBJ1-2; a weak D match, TRBD1 (6 bases). Germline CDR1 is SQVTM and CDR2 is ANQGSEA. The length of the CDR3 is 17 residues. Trimming took off 4 bases at V and 5 bases at J, with 26 bases between the two ends. The CDR3 loop reads CSVGGVQGSRQLYGYTF. In DNA, the CDR3 is TGCAGCGTTGGGGGCGTACAGGGAAGCAGGCAGTTGTATGGCTACACCTTC.

V usage is TRBV6-4 and J usage is TRBJ2-3, with 12 bases lining up with TRBD2. The length of the CDR3 is 16 residues. Per the germline V gene, CDR1 is MRHNA and CDR2 is SNTAGT. V lost 3 bases and J lost 3; bases outside the gene matches: 4. In DNA form, the CDR3 reads TGTGCCAGCAGTGAAGAACTAGCGGGGGGAACAGATACGCAGTATTTT. This encodes CASSEELAGGTDTQYF.

This clone appeared once. This chain connects TRBV28 to TRBJ2-1, with a possible D match to TRBD1 (6 bases). The germline CDR1 and CDR2 sequences are MDHEN and SYDVKM. The CDR3 contains 13 residues. V was pared by 8 bases and J by 5 bases, with 13 bases between. The CDR3 sequence: CASRDTKDNEQFF. CDR3 nucleotide sequence: TGTGCCAGCCGGGACACAAAAGACAATGAGCAGTTCTTC. The full variable domain, with the rest looked up from reference TRBV28 and TRBJ2-1, is DVKVTQSSRYLVKRTGEKVFLECVQDMDHENMFWYRQDPGLGLRLIYFSYDVKMKEKGDIPEGYSVSREKKERFSLILESASTNQTSMYLCASRDTKDNEQFFGPGTRLTVL.

The chain uses TRBV27 and TRBJ1-2; TRBD1 aligns across 7 bases. There are 16 residues in the CDR3. V shed 5 bases, J shed 4 bases, and the junction held 13 bases outside the gene matches. The germline V gene encodes CDR1 MNHEY and CDR2 SMNVEV (reference sequence). CDR3 loop: CASSALDRDGGYGYTF. The CDR3 DNA reads as TGTGCCAGCAGTGCTCTAGACAGGGATGGGGGCTATGGCTACACCTTC.